This TCR beta chain was observed in a study of T-cell memory formation after mild COVID-19. Across the whole study: TCR clusters were mostly donor specific.

Findings of the study overall: Among clones contracting day 15 to 85, CD4/CD8 was balanced, whereas later expanders leaned CD4+. CD4+ clones that contracted lay mainly in CM and EM; CD8+ ones lay in EMRA.

This CDR3 comprises 15 residues. V lost 5 bases to trimming and J lost 0 bases; unmatched junction nucleotides: 4. Germline values: CDR1 MNHEY, CDR2 SVGEGT. In TCRdb, the 5' RACE reads were re-called with MiXCR into one record per CDR3 protein. This table has about 600,000 distinct CDR3 sequences, less than 25% appearing once. Worth noting for this clonotype: Its antigen is not known.

This clonotype was obtained from an adult woman who had mild COVID-19 (a few samples of this study predate the infection). Cell type and time point are not known. Source material: PBMCs or a T cell subset sorted from them (not recorded which). The V and J genes are TRBV6-2 or TRBV6-3 and TRBJ2-3, with 8 bases identical to TRBD2. The DNA of the CDR3 is TGTGCCAGCAGTGGGACTAGAATTAGCACAGATACGCAGTATTTT. Its translation: CASSGTRISTDTQYF.